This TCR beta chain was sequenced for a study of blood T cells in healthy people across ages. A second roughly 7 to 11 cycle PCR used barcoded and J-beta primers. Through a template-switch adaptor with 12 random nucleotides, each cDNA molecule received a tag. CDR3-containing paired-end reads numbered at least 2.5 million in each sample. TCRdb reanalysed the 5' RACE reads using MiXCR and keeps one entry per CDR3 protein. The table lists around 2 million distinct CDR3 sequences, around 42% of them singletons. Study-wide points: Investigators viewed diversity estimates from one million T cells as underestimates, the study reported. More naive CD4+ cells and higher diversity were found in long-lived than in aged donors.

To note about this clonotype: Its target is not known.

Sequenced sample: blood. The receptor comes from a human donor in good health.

CDR3 in DNA: TGTGCCAGCAGCGTCACAGGGGTTGTTTTCGACTGGCAGTTCTTC. It yields the protein CASSVTGVVFDWQFF. This chain joins TRBV7-9 and TRBJ2-1; TRBD1 matches 7 bases. The CDR3 consists of 15 residues. Germline V gene sequence: CDR1 SEHNR, CDR2 FQNEAQ (reference sequence). The junction had 16 bases not matched to a gene; V was cut back by 5 bases and J by 12 bases.